The rows below give T cell receptor beta chains drawn from one sample of a study of cytomegalovirus exposure and HLA in healthy donors. TCRdb's copy holds only in-frame clones and misses some; the assay was immunoSEQ multiplex PCR. The table shows about 190,000 clones, with around three quarters occurring only once. Sequenced sample: PBMCs. Every receptor here comes from a woman in her thirties in good health and CMV-seronegative. The CDR3 runs from the conserved cysteine through the conserved F or W. A row's size may be missing; if present it is once, few, many or a size class.

j_call: TRBJ1-1
v_call: TRBV30
clone_size: -
cdr3_length: 12
cdr3_aa: CAWSHGNTEAFF

j_call: TRBJ2-3
v_call: TRBV10-3
clone_size: -
cdr3_length: 16
cdr3_aa: CAISSGTSGPMGTQYF

j_call: TRBJ1-5
v_call: TRBV6-1
clone_size: few
cdr3_length: 15
cdr3_aa: CASRADRGNNQPQHF

j_call: TRBJ1-5
v_call: TRBV19
clone_size: -
cdr3_length: 14
cdr3_aa: CASSITGDPQPQHF

j_call: TRBJ1-6
v_call: TRBV5-4
clone_size: -
cdr3_length: 14
cdr3_aa: CASRLGRNNSPLHF

j_call: TRBJ2-7
v_call: TRBV29-1
clone_size: -
cdr3_length: 15
cdr3_aa: CSVVRGGGRFYEQYF

j_call: TRBJ2-2
v_call: TRBV7-7
clone_size: -
cdr3_length: 16
cdr3_aa: CASSPERLAITGELFF

j_call: TRBJ2-2
v_call: TRBV7-2
clone_size: -
cdr3_length: 14
cdr3_aa: CASSVQGNTGELFF

j_call: TRBJ2-7
v_call: TRBV5-6
clone_size: once
cdr3_length: 14
cdr3_aa: CASSLQGAWNEQYF

j_call: TRBJ2-5
v_call: TRBV29-1
clone_size: once
cdr3_length: 12
cdr3_aa: CSVDSYQETQYF

j_call: TRBJ1-1
v_call: TRBV29-1
clone_size: -
cdr3_length: 13
cdr3_aa: CSVSRVLNTEAFF

j_call: TRBJ1-2
v_call: TRBV6-6
clone_size: few
cdr3_length: 16
cdr3_aa: CASSFTASGGNYGYTF

j_call: TRBJ1-1
v_call: TRBV5-1
clone_size: -
cdr3_length: 14
cdr3_aa: CASSNGQPNTEAFF

j_call: TRBJ2-3
v_call: TRBV14
clone_size: -
cdr3_length: 15
cdr3_aa: CASSHGASDTDTQYF

j_call: TRBJ2-1
v_call: TRBV11-2
clone_size: -
cdr3_length: 15
cdr3_aa: CASSVRQGSYNEQFF

j_call: TRBJ2-3
v_call: TRBV30
clone_size: -
cdr3_length: 14
cdr3_aa: CAWTIAGGTDTQYF

j_call: TRBJ2-1
v_call: TRBV19
clone_size: -
cdr3_length: 14
cdr3_aa: CASSNGGPYNEQFF

j_call: TRBJ2-7
v_call: TRBV19
clone_size: -
cdr3_length: 15
cdr3_aa: CASSKPGQGTYEQYF

j_call: TRBJ1-1
v_call: TRBV19
clone_size: -
cdr3_length: 16
cdr3_aa: CASSMRRQTMNTEAFF

j_call: TRBJ1-2
v_call: TRBV6-5
clone_size: -
cdr3_length: 13
cdr3_aa: CASSETQGDGYTF

j_call: TRBJ1-1
v_call: TRBV2
clone_size: -
cdr3_length: 13
cdr3_aa: CASRTAKDTEAFF

j_call: TRBJ2-2
v_call: TRBV6-5
clone_size: few
cdr3_length: 12
cdr3_aa: CARTGFTGELFF

j_call: TRBJ1-5
v_call: TRBV2
clone_size: few
cdr3_length: 15
cdr3_aa: CASSVAGTVNQPQHF

j_call: TRBJ1-5
v_call: TRBV4-1
clone_size: -
cdr3_length: 16
cdr3_aa: CASSQDPRLSNQPQHF

j_call: TRBJ1-1
v_call: TRBV5-1
clone_size: -
cdr3_length: 14
cdr3_aa: CASSLQGPNTEAFF

j_call: TRBJ2-2
v_call: TRBV7-9
clone_size: -
cdr3_length: 16
cdr3_aa: CASSAPGQRNTGELFF

j_call: TRBJ1-1
v_call: TRBV6-6
clone_size: -
cdr3_length: 12
cdr3_aa: CASRDSNTEAFF

j_call: TRBJ2-3
v_call: TRBV5-1
clone_size: -
cdr3_length: 16
cdr3_aa: CASSLEVRGSTDTQYF

j_call: TRBJ1-1
v_call: TRBV29-1
clone_size: -
cdr3_length: 13
cdr3_aa: CSVAGVMNTEAFF

j_call: TRBJ2-7
v_call: TRBV4-3
clone_size: once
cdr3_length: 18
cdr3_aa: CASSQDHVSREGFYEQYF

j_call: TRBJ1-3
v_call: TRBV19
clone_size: few
cdr3_length: 16
cdr3_aa: CASSMGRVYSGNTIYF

j_call: TRBJ2-5
v_call: TRBV9
clone_size: -
cdr3_length: 14
cdr3_aa: CATKRSGEEETQYF

j_call: TRBJ2-7
v_call: TRBV5-5
clone_size: once
cdr3_length: 15
cdr3_aa: CASSLEEGLSYEQYF

j_call: TRBJ2-7
v_call: TRBV6-5
clone_size: -
cdr3_length: 14
cdr3_aa: CASSLEGGNYEQYF

j_call: TRBJ2-5
v_call: TRBV18
clone_size: -
cdr3_length: 13
cdr3_aa: CASSPDSGETQYF

j_call: TRBJ1-3
v_call: TRBV7-9
clone_size: -
cdr3_length: 12
cdr3_aa: CAPEPYGNTIYF

j_call: TRBJ1-5
v_call: TRBV28
clone_size: few
cdr3_length: 15
cdr3_aa: CASSFLRRTNQPQHF

j_call: TRBJ1-2
v_call: TRBV4-3
clone_size: -
cdr3_length: 17
cdr3_aa: CASSQEASRTVNYGYTF

j_call: TRBJ2-5
v_call: TRBV11-3
clone_size: -
cdr3_length: 16
cdr3_aa: CASSSRDRGGQETQYF

j_call: TRBJ2-7
v_call: TRBV18
clone_size: -
cdr3_length: 18
cdr3_aa: CASSPKAGTSGSSYEQYF

j_call: TRBJ2-4
v_call: TRBV5-1
clone_size: once
cdr3_length: 17
cdr3_aa: CASSQRTGRVGKNIQYF

j_call: -
v_call: TRBV13
clone_size: -
cdr3_length: 14
cdr3_aa: CASSFYTGGYEQYF

j_call: TRBJ2-1
v_call: TRBV4-2
clone_size: -
cdr3_length: 17
cdr3_aa: CASSQVPSGRSYNEQFF